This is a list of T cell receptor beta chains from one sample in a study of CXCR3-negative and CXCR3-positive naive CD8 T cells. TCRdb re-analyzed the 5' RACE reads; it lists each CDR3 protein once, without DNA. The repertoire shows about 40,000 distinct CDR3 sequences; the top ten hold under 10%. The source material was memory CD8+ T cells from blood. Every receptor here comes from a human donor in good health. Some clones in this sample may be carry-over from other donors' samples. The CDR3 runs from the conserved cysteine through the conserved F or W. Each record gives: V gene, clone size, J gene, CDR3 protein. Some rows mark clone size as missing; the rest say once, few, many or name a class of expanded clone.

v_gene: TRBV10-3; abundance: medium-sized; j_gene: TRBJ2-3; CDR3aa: CAISERITDTQYF
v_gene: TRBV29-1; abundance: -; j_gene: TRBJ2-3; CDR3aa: CSVSGPGTDTQYF
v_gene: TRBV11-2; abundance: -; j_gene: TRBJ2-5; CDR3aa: CASTDIKETQYF
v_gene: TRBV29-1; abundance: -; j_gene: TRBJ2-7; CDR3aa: CSVEVDTPYEQYF
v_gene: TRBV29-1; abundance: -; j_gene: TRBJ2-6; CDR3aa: CSVEEIKGGSGANVLTF
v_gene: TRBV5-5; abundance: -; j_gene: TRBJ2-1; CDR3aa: CASRAPTSGGANEQFF
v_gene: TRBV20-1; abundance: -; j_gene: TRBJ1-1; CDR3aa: CSARPRGDTEAFF
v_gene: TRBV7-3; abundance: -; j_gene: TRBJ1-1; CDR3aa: CASSSTGSTEAFF
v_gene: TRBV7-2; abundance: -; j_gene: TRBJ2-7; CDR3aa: CASSSPSSGGPYEQYF
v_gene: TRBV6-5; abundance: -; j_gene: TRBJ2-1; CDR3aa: CASSYPGTGGGPNEQFF
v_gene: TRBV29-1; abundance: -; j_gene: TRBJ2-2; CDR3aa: CSVTGVPGELFF
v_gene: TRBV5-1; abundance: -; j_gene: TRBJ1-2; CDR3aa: CASSLEGWGNTF
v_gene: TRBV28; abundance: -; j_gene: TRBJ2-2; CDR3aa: CASSQNYRTDNTGELFF
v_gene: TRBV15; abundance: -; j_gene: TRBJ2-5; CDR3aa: CATSRDNPGGTQYF
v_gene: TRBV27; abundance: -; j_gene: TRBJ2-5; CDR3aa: CASIIFSGQDQETQYF
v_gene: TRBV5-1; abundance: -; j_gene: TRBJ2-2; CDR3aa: CASTPDRANTGELFF
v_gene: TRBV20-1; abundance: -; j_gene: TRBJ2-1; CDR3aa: CSARLAGDYNEQFF
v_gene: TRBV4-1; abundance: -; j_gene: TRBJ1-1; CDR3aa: CASSQGDRDTEAFF
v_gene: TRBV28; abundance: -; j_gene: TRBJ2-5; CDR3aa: CASYRGAPQETQYF
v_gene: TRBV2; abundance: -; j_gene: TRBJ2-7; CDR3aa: CASSEYASGGFYEQYF
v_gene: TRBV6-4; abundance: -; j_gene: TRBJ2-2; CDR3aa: CASSDSRHRVTGELFF
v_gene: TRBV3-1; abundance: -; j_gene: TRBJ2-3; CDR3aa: CASSHAHSTDTQYF
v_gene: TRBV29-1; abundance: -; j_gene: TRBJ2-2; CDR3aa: CSVHNAGELFF
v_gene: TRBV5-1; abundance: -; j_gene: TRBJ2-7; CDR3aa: CASSLWGDEQYF
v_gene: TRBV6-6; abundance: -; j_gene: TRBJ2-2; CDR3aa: CASRDRGDTGELFF
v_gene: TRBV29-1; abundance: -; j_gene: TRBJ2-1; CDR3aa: CSVAGLAGYNEQFF
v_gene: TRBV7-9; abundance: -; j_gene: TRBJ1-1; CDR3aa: CASSPLGLAEAFF
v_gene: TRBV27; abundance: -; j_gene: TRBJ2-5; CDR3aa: CASSPLGETQYF
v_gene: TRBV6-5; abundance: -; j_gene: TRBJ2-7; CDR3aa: CASSRTGGLDEQYF
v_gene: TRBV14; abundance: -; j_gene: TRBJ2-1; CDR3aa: CASSRAGGPYNEQFF
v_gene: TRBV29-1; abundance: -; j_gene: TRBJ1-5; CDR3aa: CSVQSGHNQPQHF
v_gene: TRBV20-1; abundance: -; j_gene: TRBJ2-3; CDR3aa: CSARPERGRTDTQYF
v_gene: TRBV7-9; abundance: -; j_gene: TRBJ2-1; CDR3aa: CAAPRGPGNEQFF
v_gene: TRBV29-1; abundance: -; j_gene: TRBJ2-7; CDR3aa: CSVTGTSGSNEYEQYF
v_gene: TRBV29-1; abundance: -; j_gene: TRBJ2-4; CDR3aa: CSVLFGVGKNIQYF
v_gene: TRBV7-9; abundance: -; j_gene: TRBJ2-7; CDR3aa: CASSLAWDSSSEQYF
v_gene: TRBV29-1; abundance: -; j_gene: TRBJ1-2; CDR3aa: CSAESDRAYGYTF
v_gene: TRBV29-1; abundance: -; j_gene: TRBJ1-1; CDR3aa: CSVGQENTEAFF
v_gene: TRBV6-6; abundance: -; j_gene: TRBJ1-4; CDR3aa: CASSLTVGNEKLFF
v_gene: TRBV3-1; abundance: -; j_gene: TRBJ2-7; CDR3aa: CASDRGVEGSEQYF
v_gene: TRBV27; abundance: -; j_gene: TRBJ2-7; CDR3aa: CASKDREEAYEQYF
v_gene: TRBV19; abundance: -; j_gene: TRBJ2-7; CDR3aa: CASRVAGGSYEQYF
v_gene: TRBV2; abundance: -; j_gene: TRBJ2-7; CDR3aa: CASSDPRTGVVEQYF
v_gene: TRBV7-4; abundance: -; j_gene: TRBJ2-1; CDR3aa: CASSKRCRDSYNEQFF
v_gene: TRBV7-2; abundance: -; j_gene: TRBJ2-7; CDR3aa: CASSLVGGWDVAYEQYF
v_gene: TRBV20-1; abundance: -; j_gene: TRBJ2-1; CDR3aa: CSARKGDNEQFF
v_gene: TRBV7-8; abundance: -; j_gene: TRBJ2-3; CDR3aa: CASSSLGASGDTDTQYF
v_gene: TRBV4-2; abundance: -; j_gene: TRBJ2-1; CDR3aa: CASSAGTSNEQFF
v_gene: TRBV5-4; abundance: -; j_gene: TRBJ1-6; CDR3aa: CASSVGGTENSPLHF
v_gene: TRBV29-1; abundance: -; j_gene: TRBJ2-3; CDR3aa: CSAMGTGLADTQYF
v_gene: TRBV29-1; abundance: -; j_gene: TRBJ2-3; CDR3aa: CSVPGRGTDTQYF
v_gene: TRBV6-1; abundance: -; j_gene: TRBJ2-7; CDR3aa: CASRAAYEQYF
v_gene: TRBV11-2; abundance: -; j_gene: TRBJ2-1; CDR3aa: CASSLASEGVYANEQFF
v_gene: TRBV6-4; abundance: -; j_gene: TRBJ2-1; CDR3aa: CASSDRPGDEQFF